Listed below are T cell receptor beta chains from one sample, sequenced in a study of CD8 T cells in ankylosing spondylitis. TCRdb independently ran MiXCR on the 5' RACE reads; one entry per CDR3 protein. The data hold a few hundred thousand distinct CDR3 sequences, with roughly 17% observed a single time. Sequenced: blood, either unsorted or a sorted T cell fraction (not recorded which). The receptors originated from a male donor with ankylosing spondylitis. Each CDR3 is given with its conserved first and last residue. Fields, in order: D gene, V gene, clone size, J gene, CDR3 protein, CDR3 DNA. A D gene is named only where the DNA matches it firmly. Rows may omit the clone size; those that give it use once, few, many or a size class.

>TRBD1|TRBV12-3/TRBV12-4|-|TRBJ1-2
CASSSGTAYYGYTF
TGTGCCAGCAGTTCCGGGACAGCCTACTATGGCTACACCTTC
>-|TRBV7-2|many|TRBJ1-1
CASSTKQGLNTEAFF
TGTGCCAGCAGCACAAAACAGGGATTGAACACTGAAGCTTTCTTT
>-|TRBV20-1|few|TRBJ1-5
CSASQRQGINQPQHF
TGCAGTGCTAGTCAACGCCAGGGGATAAATCAGCCCCAGCATTTT
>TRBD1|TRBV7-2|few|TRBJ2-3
CASSSRGPLSTDTQYF
TGTGCCAGCAGCTCTAGGGGGCCACTGAGCACAGATACGCAGTATTTT
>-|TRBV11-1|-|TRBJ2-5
CASSFFTGQRSAQYF
TGTGCCAGCAGCTTCTTCACCGGACAGCGTTCGGCCCAGTACTTC
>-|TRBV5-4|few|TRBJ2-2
CASSLTSYHADPTNTGELFF
TGTGCCAGCAGCTTGACCAGTTACCATGCCGATCCGACGAACACCGGGGAGCTGTTTTTT
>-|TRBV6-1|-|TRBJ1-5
CASSAGRTAYSNQPQHF
TGTGCCAGCAGTGCAGGACGAACAGCTTATAGCAATCAGCCCCAGCATTTT
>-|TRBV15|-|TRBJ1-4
CATRSGATNEKLFF
TGTGCCACCAGGTCGGGGGCTACTAATGAAAAACTGTTTTTT
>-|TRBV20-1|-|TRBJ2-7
CSARDPLGDGGEQYF
TGCAGTGCTAGAGATCCCTTAGGGGATGGGGGTGAGCAGTACTTC
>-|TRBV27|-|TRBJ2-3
CASSSRYQGFRDTQYF
TGTGCCAGCAGTTCACGATACCAGGGATTTAGAGATACGCAGTATTTT